This T cell receptor beta chain was captured by sequencing in a study of identical twins (dated by TCRdb to about 2016). Looking at the study overall: To test whether fetal clonotypes persist, this study deep-sequenced TCR alpha and beta repertoires from monozygotic twins, from unrelated adults of various ages, and from cord blood. To rule out contamination, replicate twin experiments were performed at different times with different library preparation protocols.

The paper's findings and limits, for the study overall: Abundant cord blood beta clonotypes carried fewer insertions; young adult naive repertoires showed a weaker similar trend, while memory repertoires showed none. Conclusions relied on cross-sectional statistical analysis, since the same donors could not be followed over many years. Excess twin sharing in beta out-of-frame sequences was weaker because fewer shared sequences lowered the signal-to-noise ratio. In monozygotic twins, out-of-frame TCR alpha sharing was systematically underestimated by recombination models, although the models agreed with sharing between unrelated individuals. Compared with coincidental sharing between unrelated individuals, an excess of low generation-probability sequences was observed among out-of-frame TCR alpha sequences shared between twins. Zero-insertion analyses could be partly confounded by invariant T cells such as MAIT and iNKT, although diverse VJ usage argued against such confounding for most clonotypes.

This clonotype was recorded a few times. Its cognate antigen has yet to be identified. No quality values exist for individual bases; no much larger clone is one base distant. Including cysteine and phenylalanine, the CDR3 has 15 amino acids. This entry keeps only the CDR3 DNA: 45 bases, framed from base 1. Germline trimming: 1 base from V, 3 bases from J; junction bases outside gene matches: 3. The germline V gene yields MGHRA for CDR1 and YSYEKL for CDR2. Only healthy Caucasian donors were included. The study also sequenced three unrelated non-twin adults: a male aged 18 to 29, a male aged 50 to 60 and a female aged 50 to 60. Miltenyi CD45RO+ enrichment and human naive T-cell isolation kits were used to isolate memory (CD45RO+) and naive T cells from PBMC. The method behind the library was 5' RACE. Instrument used: Illumina HiSeq 2000. Template switching introduced a universal primer binding site; the final cDNA contained a unique molecular identifier, enabling accurate counting of TCR cDNA molecules. Specific primers in the conserved constant-segment region were used to synthesize first-strand cDNA for TCR alpha and beta chains. To control for contamination, every cDNA library carried two barcodes: a SMART-Mk sample barcode plus Illumina barcodes. TruSeq adapter sequences, together with Illumina sample barcodes, were added in two successive PCR steps. Sequencing of the TCR alpha and beta cDNA libraries was done on the Illumina HiSeq platform using custom primers. In the source study's methods: Raw reads were processed with MiGEC to extract unique molecular identifiers, and MiXCR was used to determine CDR3 positions. Recombination models were inferred per individual with the repgenHMM and IGoR tools using an EM algorithm. The analysis of shared clonotypes was done with the tcR package in R, with sharing normalized by the product of cloneset sizes. Out-of-frame nonproductive sequences were analyzed to study raw recombination free of thymic and clonal selection effects. TCRdb ran its own pipeline on the public reads, namely fastp trimming at Q25 and MiXCR clone calling, and kept in-frame beta chains. Entries are consolidated by CDR3 protein sequence, retaining the most common genes and DNA. The V and J calls here are based on TCRdb, not the publication. This sample has approximately 690,000 distinct CDR3 sequences in its table, and around 6% of those were observed once. The ten top clones hold roughly 2% of the sample.

The receptor was isolated from a man between 18 and 29 years old in good health. This sequence uses TRBV4-1 and TRBJ2-1, and 7 junctional nucleotides match TRBD2. The specimen sequenced was naive T cells sorted from blood. This specimen's cell subset or site label, per the study, means: cells isolated with a human naive T-cell isolation kit. In nucleotides, the sequence is TGCGCCAGCAGCCAAGGGGGGGGAGTCTACAATGAGCAGTTCTTC. Its amino acids are CASSQGGGVYNEQFF.